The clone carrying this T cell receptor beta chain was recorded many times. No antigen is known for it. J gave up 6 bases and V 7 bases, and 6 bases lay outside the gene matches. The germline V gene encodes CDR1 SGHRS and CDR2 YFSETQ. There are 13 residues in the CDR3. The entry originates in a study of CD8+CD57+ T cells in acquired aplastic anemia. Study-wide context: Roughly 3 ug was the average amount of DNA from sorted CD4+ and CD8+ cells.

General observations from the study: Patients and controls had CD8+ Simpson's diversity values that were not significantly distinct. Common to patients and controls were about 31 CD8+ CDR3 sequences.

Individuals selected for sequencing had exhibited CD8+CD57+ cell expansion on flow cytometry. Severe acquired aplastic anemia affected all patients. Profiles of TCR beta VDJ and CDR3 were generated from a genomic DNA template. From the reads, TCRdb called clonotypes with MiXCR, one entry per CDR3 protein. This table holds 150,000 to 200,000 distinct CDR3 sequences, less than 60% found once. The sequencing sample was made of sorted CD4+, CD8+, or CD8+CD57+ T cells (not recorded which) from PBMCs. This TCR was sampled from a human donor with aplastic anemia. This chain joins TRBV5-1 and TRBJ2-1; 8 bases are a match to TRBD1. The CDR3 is CASGGQVPNEQFF. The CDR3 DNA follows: TGCGCCAGCGGGGGACAGGTTCCCAATGAGCAGTTCTTC.